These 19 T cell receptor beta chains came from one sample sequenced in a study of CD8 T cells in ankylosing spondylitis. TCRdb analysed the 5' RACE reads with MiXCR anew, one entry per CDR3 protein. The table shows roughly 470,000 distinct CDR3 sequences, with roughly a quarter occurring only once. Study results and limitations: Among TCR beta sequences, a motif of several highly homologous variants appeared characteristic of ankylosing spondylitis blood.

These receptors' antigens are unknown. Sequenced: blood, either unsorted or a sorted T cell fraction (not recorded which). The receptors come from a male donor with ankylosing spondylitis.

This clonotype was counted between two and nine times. Here the CDR3 DNA reads TGTGCCAGCAGCTTTCCCGGACAGAGCTCCTACGAGCAGTACTTC. Its protein product is CASSFPGQSSYEQYF. The gene calls are TRBV7-2 and TRBJ2-7; tentatively, D is TRBD1 (6 bases). In germline, CDR1 is SGHTA, CDR2 FQGNSA. The germline V and J ends were trimmed by 3 bases and 0 bases, with 12 bases remaining between them. This CDR3 contains 15 residues.

CDR3: CASSSGTTAVGYNEQFF. In DNA form, the CDR3 reads TGTGCCAGCAGTTCCGGGACTACCGCCGTGGGGTACAATGAGCAGTTCTTC. The rearrangement links TRBV12-3 or TRBV12-4 to TRBJ2-1, with 7 bases lining up with TRBD2. Germline trimming cut 4 bases from V and 4 bases from J; bases unmatched to any gene: 13. The CDR3 length is 17 residues.

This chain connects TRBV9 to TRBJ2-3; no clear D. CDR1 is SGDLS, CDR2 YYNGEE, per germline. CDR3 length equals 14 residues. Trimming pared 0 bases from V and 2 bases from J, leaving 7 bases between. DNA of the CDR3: TGTGCCAGCAGCGTAGGCAGTGACACAGATACGCAGTATTTT. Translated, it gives CASSVGSDTDTQYF.

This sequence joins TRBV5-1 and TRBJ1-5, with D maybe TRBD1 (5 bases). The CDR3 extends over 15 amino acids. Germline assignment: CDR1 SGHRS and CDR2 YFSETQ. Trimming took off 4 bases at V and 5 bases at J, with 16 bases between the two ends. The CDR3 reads CASSIFGGVDQPQHF. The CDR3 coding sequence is TGCGCCAGCAGCATCTTTGGGGGGGTCGATCAGCCCCAGCATTTT.

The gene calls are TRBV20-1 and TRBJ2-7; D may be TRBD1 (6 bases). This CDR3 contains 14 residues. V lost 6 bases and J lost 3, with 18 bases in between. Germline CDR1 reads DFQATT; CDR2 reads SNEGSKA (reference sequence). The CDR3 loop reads CSAHNPTGHYEQYF. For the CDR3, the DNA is TGCAGTGCCCACAACCCGACAGGCCACTACGAGCAGTACTTC.

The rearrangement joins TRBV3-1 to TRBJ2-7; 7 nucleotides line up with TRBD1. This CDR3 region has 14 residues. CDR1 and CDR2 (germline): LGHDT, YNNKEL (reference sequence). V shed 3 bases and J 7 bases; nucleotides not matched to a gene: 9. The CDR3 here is CASSQLRDSWEQYF. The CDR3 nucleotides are TGTGCCAGCAGCCAGTTAAGGGACAGCTGGGAGCAGTACTTC.

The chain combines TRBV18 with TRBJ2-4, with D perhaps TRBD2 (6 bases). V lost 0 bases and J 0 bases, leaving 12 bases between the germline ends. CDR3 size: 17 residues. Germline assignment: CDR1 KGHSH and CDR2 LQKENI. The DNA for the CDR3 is TGTGCCAGCTCACCACCGGGGCAGGGACTAGCCAAAAACATTCAGTACTTC. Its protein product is CASSPPGQGLAKNIQYF.

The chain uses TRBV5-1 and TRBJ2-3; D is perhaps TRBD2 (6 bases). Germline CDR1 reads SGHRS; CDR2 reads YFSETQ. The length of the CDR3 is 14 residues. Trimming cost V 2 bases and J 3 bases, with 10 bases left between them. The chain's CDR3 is CASSFGLPTDTQYF. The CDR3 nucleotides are TGCGCCAGCAGCTTCGGACTACCTACAGATACGCAGTATTTT.

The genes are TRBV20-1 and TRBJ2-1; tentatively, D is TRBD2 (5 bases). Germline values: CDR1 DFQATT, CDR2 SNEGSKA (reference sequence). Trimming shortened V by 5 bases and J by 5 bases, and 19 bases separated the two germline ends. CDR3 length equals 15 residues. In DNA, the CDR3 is TGCAGTGCTCACGTCTGGCGTCGACTAAACAATGAGCAGTTCTTC. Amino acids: CSAHVWRRLNNEQFF.

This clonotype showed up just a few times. The CDR3 reads CASSPGTGSDTQYF. The CDR3 DNA sequence: TGCGCCAGCAGCCCGGGGACAGGGTCAGATACGCAGTATTTT. V and J are TRBV5-1 and TRBJ2-3; 9 nucleotides agree with TRBD1. The V segment lost 4 bases and the J segment 4 bases; nucleotides outside the gene matches: 4. The CDR3 length is 14 residues. Looked up from germline, CDR1 is SGHRS and CDR2 is YFSETQ.

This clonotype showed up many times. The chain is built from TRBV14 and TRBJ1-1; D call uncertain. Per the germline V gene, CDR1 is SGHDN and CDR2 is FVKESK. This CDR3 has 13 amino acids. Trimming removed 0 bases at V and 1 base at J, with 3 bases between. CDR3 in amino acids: CASSQDRNTEAFF. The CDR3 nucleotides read TGTGCCAGCAGCCAAGACAGGAACACTGAAGCTTTCTTT.

CDR3 nucleotides: TGCGCCAGCAGCTCCGGACTAGCGGGGGCAGAGACCCAGTACTTC. It codes for CASSSGLAGAETQYF. The rearrangement uses TRBV5-1 and TRBJ2-5, with 13 bases identical to TRBD2. The V and J ends lost 3 bases and 4 bases, in that order; junction bases with no gene match: 3. CDR3 size: 15 residues. Germline-derived CDR1 and CDR2 are SGHRS and YFSETQ.

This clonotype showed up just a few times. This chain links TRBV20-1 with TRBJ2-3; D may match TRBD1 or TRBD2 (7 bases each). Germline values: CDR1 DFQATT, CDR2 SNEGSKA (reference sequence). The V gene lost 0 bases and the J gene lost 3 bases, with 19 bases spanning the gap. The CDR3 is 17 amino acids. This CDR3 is CSARDLTRQGGTDTQYF. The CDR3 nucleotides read TGCAGTGCTAGAGATCTTACAAGGCAGGGGGGGACAGATACGCAGTATTTT.

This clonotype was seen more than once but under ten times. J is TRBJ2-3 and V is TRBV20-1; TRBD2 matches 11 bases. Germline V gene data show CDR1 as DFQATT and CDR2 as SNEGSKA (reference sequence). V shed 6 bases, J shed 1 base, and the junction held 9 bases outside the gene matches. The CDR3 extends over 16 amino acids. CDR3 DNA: TGCAGTGCAGGGACAGCGACTAGCGGGGGCACAGATACGCAGTATTTT. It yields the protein CSAGTATSGGTDTQYF.

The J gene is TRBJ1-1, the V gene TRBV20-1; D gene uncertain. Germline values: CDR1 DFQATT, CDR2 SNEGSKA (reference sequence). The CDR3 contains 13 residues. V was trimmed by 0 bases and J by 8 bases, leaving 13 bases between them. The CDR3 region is CSARDSGRLEAFF. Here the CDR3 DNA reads TGCAGTGCTAGAGATAGCGGCCGGCTCGAAGCTTTCTTT.

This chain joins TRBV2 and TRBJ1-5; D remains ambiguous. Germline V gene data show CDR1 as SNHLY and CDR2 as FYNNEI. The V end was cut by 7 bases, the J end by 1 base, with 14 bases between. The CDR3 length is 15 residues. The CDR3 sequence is CASTQGSASNQPQHF. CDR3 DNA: TGTGCCAGCACTCAAGGCAGTGCGAGCAATCAGCCCCAGCATTTT.

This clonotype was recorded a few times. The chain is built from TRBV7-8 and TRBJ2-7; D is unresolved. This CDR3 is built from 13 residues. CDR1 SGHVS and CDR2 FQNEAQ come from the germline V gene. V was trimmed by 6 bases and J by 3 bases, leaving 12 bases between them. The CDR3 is CASSFTLLYEQYV. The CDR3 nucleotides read TGTGCCAGCAGTTTCACTCTTCTCTACGAGCAGTACGTC.

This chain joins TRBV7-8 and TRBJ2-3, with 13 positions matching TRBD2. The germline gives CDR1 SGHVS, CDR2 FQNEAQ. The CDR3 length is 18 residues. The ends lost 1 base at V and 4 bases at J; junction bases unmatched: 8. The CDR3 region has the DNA TGTGCCAGCAGCTTAGTGTCCAGGACTAGCGGGAGCTCAGATACGCAGTATTTT. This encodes CASSLVSRTSGSSDTQYF.

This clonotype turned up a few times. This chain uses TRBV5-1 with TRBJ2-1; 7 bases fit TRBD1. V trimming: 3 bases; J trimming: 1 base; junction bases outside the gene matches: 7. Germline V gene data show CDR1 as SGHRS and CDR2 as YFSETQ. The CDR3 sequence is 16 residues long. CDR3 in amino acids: CASSYDRALSYNEQFF. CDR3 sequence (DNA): TGCGCCAGCAGCTACGACAGGGCCCTATCCTACAATGAGCAGTTCTTC.